This TCR beta chain is drawn from a study of blood T cells in healthy people across ages. The CDR3 is made up of 13 amino acids. Germline-derived CDR1 and CDR2 are LGHNA and YNFKEQ. V dropped 1 base and J dropped 6 bases, with 9 bases sitting between them. Then a second PCR, running roughly 7 to 11 cycles, was carried out with a sample-barcoded 5' primer and a J-beta primer mix. TCRdb fed the 5' RACE reads into MiXCR, producing one record per CDR3 protein. The sample has some 750,000 distinct CDR3 sequences, approximately 22% seen once. This clonotype was seen ten or more times. Sample: blood. V usage is TRBV4-2 and J usage is TRBJ2-5; D gene uncertain. The receptor was isolated from a man in his 70s in good health. The CDR3 here is CASSQVARQTQYF. The CDR3 coding sequence is TGTGCCAGCAGCCAAGTGGCACGGCAGACCCAGTACTTC.